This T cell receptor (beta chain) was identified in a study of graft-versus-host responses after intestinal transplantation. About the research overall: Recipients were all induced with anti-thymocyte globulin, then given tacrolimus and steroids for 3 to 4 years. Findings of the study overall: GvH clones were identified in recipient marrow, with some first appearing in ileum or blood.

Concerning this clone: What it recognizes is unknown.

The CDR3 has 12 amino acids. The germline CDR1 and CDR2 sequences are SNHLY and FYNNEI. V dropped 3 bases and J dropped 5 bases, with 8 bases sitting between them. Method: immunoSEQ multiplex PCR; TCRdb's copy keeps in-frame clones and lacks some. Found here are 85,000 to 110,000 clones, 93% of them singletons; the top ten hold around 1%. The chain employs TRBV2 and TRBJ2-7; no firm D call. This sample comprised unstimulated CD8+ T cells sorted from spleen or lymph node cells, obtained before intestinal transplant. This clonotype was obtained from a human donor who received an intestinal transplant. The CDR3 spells CASSESPNEQYF. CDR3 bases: TGTGCCAGCAGTGAGTCACCTAACGAGCAGTACTTC. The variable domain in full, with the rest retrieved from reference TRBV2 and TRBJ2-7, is EPEVTQTPSHQVTQMGQEVILRCVPISNHLYFYWYRQILGQKVEFLVSFYNNEISEKSEIFDDQFSVERPDGSNFTLKIRSTKLEDSAMYFCASSESPNEQYFGPGTRLTVT.